These T cell receptor beta chains were read from a single sample in a study of IL-17A CD8 T cells in psoriatic arthritis synovium. Data came from immunoSEQ multiplex PCR; TCRdb stores just in-frame clones and leaves some out. Here the sample spans 1,000 to 1,500 clones, approximately 70% being singletons. Material for sequencing was IL-17A+ (IFN-gamma+/-) memory CD8+ T cells from synovial fluid. The receptors were sampled from a human donor with psoriatic arthritis. The CDR3 runs from the conserved cysteine through the conserved F or W. The D gene is left open where the match is weak. The size entry is marked missing in some rows and otherwise reads once, few, many or a size class.

>TRBV18|-|-|TRBJ2-3
TGTGCCAGCTCACCCACTAGCAGTGGGGGAGATACGCAGTATTTT
CASSPTSSGGDTQYF
>TRBV6-1|-|TRBD1|TRBJ2-7
TGTGCCAGCATGGACAGGTACTCCTACGAGCAGTACTTC
CASMDRYSYEQYF
>TRBV11-3|few|-|TRBJ2-5
TGTGCCAGCAGCTTAGGTGACGGACAGATGGAGGAGACCCAGTACTTC
CASSLGDGQMEETQYF
>TRBV28|-|-|TRBJ2-6
TGTGCCAGCAGTTATCAGGGTGCTGGGGCCAACGTCCTGACTTTC
CASSYQGAGANVLTF
>TRBV5-6|-|TRBD1|TRBJ1-3
TGTGCCAGCAGCTTCGGACAGGGGGCTTATGGAAACACCATATATTTT
CASSFGQGAYGNTIYF
>TRBV4-2|-|-|TRBJ2-3
TGTGCCAGCAGCCCGAACAGGGATACAGATACGCAGTATTTT
CASSPNRDTDTQYF
>TRBV2|-|-|TRBJ1-5
TGTGCCAGCAGGGAGAGGAATCAGCCCCAGCATTTT
CASRERNQPQHF
>TRBV19|-|-|TRBJ1-1
TGTGCCAGTAGTATCGGGAGAACCAGGGAGAACACTGAAGCTTTCTTT
CASSIGRTRENTEAFF
>TRBV4-2|-|-|TRBJ2-7
TGTGCCAGCAGCCACCGGGAACAGGGCGAATACGAGCAGTACTTC
CASSHREQGEYEQYF
>TRBV7-9|-|-|TRBJ2-7
TGTGCCAGCAGCTTAGGAGGGGGGGCCTACGAGCAGTACTTC
CASSLGGGAYEQYF
>TRBV4-1|few|TRBD1|TRBJ1-4
TGCGCCAGCAGCCTGGGACAGGGTTTGATGGCTAATGAAAAACTGTTTTTT
CASSLGQGLMANEKLFF
>TRBV14|-|TRBD1|TRBJ2-7
TGTGCCAGCAGCCAGATAGGACAGGGGGCCTACGAGCAGTACTTC
CASSQIGQGAYEQYF
>TRBV19|-|-|TRBJ2-1
TGTGCCAGTAGTATAGGGACGGTAATGGGGTACAATGAGCAGTTCTTC
CASSIGTVMGYNEQFF
>TRBV4-2|-|-|TRBJ1-2
TGTGCCAGCAGCATCGACTATGGCTACACCTTC
CASSIDYGYTF
>TRBV21-1|once|-|TRBJ1-5
TGTGCCAGCAGCAATAAGTGCAGGGGGCGCAATCAGCCCCAGCATTTT
CASSNKCRGRNQPQHF
>TRBV10-1|-|TRBD1|TRBJ2-3
TGCGCCAGCAGTGCAGGGGGCGTCACAGATACGCAGTATTTT
CASSAGGVTDTQYF
>TRBV11-2|-|-|TRBJ2-5
TGTGCCAGCAGCTTAGTCGGCAGGGCTCAAGAGACCCAGTACTTC
CASSLVGRAQETQYF
>TRBV5-5|-|-|TRBJ1-2
TGTGCCAGCAGCCTCGGGACCTATGGCTACACCTTC
CASSLGTYGYTF
>TRBV9|-|-|TRBJ2-7
TGTGCCAGCAGCGTAGGGCCGGTAATCTCCTACGAGCAGTACTTC
CASSVGPVISYEQYF
>TRBV6-5|-|-|TRBJ1-2
TGTGCCAGCGGGTCCTATGGCTACACCTTC
CASGSYGYTF
>TRBV19|-|-|TRBJ1-2
TGTGCCAGTAGTATTCTCGGGGGGGTAGGCTACACCTTC
CASSILGGVGYTF
>TRBV6-1|few|TRBD2|TRBJ2-7
TGTGCCAGCAGTGAGGCAGCGGGGCCCTACGAGCAGTACTTC
CASSEAAGPYEQYF
>TRBV7-9|-|-|TRBJ2-3
TGTGCCAGCAGCTTAGCCAGTACTAGCACAGATACGCAGTATTTT
CASSLASTSTDTQYF
>TRBV6-5|-|-|TRBJ2-5
TGTGCCAGCAGGGACCCGGGCCCCTTGGTAATGGCCCAGTACTTC
CASRDPGPLVMAQYF
>TRBV5-8|-|-|TRBJ1-6
TGTGCCAGCAGCTTGGGACAGATAAGCTCCTATAATTCACCCCTCCACTTT
CASSLGQISSYNSPLHF
>TRBV11-2|-|-|TRBJ2-7
TGTGCCAGCAGCGGGTCAGTCGTAGCCTACGAGCAGTACTTC
CASSGSVVAYEQYF
>TRBV7-6|-|-|TRBJ2-7
TGTGCCAGCAGCCCCGGCGGTCGGGGGGCAATCTACGAGCAGTACTTC
CASSPGGRGAIYEQYF
>TRBV7-9|few|-|TRBJ2-7
TGTGCCAGCAGCTTAGGGAAAACAGGGTACGAGCAGTACTTC
CASSLGKTGYEQYF
>TRBV4-1|-|-|TRBJ2-1
TGCGCCAGCAGCTCCGTTACATTCAACAATGAGCAGTTCTTC
CASSSVTFNNEQFF
>TRBV10-1|few|-|TRBJ2-2
TGCGCCAGCAGTGACAGGGGATCCGGGGAGCTGTTTTTT
CASSDRGSGELFF
>TRBV5-6|-|-|TRBJ2-5
TGTGCCAGCAGCTTTGACCAAGAAACCCAGTACTTC
CASSFDQETQYF
>TRBV9|large|-|TRBJ2-7
TGTGCCAGCAGCGTTGGAGCAGGTTCCTACGAGCAGTACTTC
CASSVGAGSYEQYF
>TRBV9|-|-|TRBJ2-1
TGTGCCAGCAGCGGGATTAGCGGTCGAAAAGGGGACAATGAGCAGTTCTTC
CASSGISGRKGDNEQFF
>TRBV6-1|-|TRBD2|TRBJ2-3
TGTGCCAGCAGGGGACTAGCGGGGGGGCCAGATACGCAGTATTTT
CASRGLAGGPDTQYF
>TRBV7-9|few|TRBD2|TRBJ2-3
TGTGCCAGCAGACCCGGGACTAGCGGGGGGGCACGGGCAGATACGCAGTATTTT
CASRPGTSGGARADTQYF
>TRBV9|few|TRBD1|TRBJ1-1
TGTGCCAGCAGCCCGGAGGGGGCCACTGAAGCTTTCTTT
CASSPEGATEAFF
>TRBV11-3|-|-|TRBJ2-1
TGTGCCAGCAGCCCTAGACGGGCCTACAATGAGCAGTTCTTC
CASSPRRAYNEQFF